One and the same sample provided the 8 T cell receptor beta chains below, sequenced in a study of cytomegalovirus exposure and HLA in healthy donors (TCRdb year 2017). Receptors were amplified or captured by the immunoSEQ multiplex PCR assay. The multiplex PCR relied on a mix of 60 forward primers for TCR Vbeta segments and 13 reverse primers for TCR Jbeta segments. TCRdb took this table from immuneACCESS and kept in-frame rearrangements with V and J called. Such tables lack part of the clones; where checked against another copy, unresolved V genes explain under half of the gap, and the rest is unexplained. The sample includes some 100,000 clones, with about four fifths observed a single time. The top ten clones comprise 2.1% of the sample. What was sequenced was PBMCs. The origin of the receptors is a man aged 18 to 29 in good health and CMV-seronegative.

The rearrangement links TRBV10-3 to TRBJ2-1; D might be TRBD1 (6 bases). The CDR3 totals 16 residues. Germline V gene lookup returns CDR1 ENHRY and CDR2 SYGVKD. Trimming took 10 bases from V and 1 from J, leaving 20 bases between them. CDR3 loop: CATTPGAGISYNEQFF. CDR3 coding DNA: TGTGCCACCACCCCAGGGGCGGGCATTTCCTACAATGAGCAGTTCTTC.

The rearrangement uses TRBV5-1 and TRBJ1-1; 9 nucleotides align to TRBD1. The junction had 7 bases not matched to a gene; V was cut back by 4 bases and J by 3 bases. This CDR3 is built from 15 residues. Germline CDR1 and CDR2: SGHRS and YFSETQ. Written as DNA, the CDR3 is TGCGCCAGCAGCCCGGGACAGGGATACGACACTGAAGCTTTCTTT. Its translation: CASSPGQGYDTEAFF.

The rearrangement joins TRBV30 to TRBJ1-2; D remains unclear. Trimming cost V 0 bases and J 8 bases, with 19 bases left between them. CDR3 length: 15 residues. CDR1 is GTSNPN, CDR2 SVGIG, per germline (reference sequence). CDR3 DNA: TGTGCCTGGAGTGTACCCGAGGTGGGTACGCAGGGCTACACCTTC. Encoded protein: CAWSVPEVGTQGYTF.

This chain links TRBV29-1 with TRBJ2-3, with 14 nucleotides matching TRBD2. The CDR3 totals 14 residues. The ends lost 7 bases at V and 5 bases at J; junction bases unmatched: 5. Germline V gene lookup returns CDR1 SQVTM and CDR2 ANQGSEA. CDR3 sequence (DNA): TGCAGCGCCACTGGACTAGCGGGAGGAGATACGCAGTATTTT. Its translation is CSATGLAGGDTQYF.

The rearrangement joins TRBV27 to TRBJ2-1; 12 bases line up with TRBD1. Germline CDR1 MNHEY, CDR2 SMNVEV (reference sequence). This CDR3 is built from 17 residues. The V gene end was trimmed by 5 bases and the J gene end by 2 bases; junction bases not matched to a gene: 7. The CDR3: CASSRGGDRGPYNEQFF. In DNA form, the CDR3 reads TGTGCCAGCAGTAGGGGAGGGGACAGGGGGCCCTACAATGAGCAGTTCTTC.

The CDR3 bases are TGTGCCAGCAGCCTCCACAGCGGGGGGGTGACCTTC. This translates into CASSLHSGGVTF. The chain couples TRBV7-2 to TRBJ1-2; the D gene is possibly TRBD1 (5 bases). The CDR3 extends over 12 amino acids. Germline V CDR1 and CDR2: SGHTA, FQGNSA. V lost 5 bases, J lost 14 bases, and 18 bases lay in between.

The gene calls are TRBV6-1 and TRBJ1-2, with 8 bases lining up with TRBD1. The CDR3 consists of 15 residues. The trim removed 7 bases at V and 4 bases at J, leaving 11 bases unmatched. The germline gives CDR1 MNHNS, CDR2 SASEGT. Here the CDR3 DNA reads TGTGCCAGCAACCCCAGGACAGGGACAGGCTATGGCTACACCTTC. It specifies CASNPRTGTGYGYTF.

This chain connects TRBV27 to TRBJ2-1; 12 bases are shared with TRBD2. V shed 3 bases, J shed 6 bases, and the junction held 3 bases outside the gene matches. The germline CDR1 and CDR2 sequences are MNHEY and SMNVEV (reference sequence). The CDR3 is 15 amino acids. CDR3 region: CASSFSTSGSNEQFF. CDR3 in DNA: TGTGCCAGCAGTTTCTCGACTAGCGGGAGCAATGAGCAGTTCTTC.